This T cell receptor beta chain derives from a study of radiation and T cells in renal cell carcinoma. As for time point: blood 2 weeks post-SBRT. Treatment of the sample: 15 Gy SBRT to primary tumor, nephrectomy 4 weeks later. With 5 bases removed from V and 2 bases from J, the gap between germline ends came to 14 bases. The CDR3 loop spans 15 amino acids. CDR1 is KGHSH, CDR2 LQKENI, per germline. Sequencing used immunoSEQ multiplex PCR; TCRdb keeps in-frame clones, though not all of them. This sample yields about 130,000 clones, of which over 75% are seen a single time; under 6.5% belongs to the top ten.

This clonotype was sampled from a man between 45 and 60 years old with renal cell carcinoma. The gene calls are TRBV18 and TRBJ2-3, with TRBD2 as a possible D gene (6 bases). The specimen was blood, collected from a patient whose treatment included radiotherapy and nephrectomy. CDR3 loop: CASSAYGTHTDTQYF. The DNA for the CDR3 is TGTGCCAGCTCAGCGTACGGGACTCACACAGATACGCAGTATTTT.